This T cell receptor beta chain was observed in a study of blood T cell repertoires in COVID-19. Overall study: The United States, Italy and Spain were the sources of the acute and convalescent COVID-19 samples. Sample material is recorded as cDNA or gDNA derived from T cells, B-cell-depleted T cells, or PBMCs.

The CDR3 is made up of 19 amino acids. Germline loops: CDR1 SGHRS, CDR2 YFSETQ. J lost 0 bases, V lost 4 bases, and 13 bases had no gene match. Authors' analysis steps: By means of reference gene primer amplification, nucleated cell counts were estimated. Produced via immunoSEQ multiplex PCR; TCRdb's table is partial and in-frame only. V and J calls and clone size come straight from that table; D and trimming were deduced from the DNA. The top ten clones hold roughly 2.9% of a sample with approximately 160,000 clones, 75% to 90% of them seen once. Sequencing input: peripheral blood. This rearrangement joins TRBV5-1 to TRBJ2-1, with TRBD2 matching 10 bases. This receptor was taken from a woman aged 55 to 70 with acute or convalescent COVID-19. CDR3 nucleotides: TGCGCCAGCAGCCCCGGGACTAGCGTGCTTAGGCACTCCTACAATGAGCAGTTCTTC. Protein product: CASSPGTSVLRHSYNEQFF.